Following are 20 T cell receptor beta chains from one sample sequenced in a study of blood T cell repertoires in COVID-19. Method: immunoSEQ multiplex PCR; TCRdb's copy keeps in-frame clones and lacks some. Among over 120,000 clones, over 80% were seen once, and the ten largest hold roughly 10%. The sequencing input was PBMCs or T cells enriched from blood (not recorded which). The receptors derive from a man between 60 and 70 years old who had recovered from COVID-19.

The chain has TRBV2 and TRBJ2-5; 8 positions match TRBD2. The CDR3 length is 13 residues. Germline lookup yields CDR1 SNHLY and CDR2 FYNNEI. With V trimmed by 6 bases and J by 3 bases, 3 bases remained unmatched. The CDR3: CASSGGAKETQYF. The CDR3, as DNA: TGTGCCAGCAGCGGGGGGGCAAAAGAGACCCAGTACTTC.

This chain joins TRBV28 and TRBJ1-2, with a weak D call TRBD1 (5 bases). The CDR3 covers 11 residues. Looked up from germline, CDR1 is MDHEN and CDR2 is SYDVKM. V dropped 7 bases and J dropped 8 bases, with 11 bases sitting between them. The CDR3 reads CASNRQLGYTF. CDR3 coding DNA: TGTGCCAGCAACAGACAGCTAGGCTACACCTTC.

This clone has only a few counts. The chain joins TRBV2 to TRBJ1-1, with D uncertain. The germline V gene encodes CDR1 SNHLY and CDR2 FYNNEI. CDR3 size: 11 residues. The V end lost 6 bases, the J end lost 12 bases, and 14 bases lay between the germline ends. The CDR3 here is CASRWIGETFF. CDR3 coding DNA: TGTGCCAGCAGGTGGATCGGGGAAACTTTCTTT.

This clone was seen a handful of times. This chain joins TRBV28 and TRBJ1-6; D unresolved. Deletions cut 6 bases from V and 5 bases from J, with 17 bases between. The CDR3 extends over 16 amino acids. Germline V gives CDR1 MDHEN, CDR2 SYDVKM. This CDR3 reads CASSYGTGRNNSPLHF. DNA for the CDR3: TGTGCCAGCAGCTATGGCACGGGGAGGAATAATTCACCCCTCCACTTT.

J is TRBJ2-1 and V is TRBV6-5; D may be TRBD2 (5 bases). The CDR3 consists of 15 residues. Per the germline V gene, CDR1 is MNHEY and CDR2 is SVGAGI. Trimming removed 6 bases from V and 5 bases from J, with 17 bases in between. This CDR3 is CASRLRGAQNNEQFF. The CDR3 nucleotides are TGTGCCAGCAGGCTCCGGGGTGCCCAAAACAATGAGCAGTTCTTC.

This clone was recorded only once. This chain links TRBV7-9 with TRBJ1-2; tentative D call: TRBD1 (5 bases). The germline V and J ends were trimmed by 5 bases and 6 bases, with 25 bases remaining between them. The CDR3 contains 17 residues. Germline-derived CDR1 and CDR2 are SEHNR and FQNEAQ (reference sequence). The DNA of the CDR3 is TGTGCCAGCAGCCGAGGCCACGATACCTTACAGGCCCATGGCTACACCTTC. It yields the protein CASSRGHDTLQAHGYTF.

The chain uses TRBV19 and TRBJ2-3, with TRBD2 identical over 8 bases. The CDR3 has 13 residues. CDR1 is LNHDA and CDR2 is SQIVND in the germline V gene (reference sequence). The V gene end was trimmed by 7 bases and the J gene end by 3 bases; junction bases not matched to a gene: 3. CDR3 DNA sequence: TGTGCCAGTACCGGCGGGAGGACAGATACGCAGTATTTT. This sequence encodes CASTGGRTDTQYF.

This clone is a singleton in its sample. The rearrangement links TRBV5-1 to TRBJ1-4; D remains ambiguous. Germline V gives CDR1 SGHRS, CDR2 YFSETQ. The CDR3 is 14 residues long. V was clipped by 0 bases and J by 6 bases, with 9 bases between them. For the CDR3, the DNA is TGCGCCAGCAGCTTGGGACTTAGTGATGAAAAACTGTTTTTT. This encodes CASSLGLSDEKLFF.

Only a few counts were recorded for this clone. The CDR3 DNA reads TGTGCCTGGAGCGTTCTTTGGGACAGGGGCCGTGAATACGAGCAGTACTTC. As protein: CAWSVLWDRGREYEQYF. The chain is built from TRBV30 and TRBJ2-7; 10 bases line up with TRBD1. The CDR3 has 17 residues. Germline CDR1 reads GTSNPN; CDR2 reads SVGIG (reference sequence). V dropped 3 bases and J dropped 4; count of bases not matched to a gene: 15.

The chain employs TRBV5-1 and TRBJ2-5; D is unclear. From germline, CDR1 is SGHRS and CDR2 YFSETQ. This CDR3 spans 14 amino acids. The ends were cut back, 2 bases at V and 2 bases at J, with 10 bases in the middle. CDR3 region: CASSLSQSQETQYF. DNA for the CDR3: TGCGCCAGCAGCTTATCCCAGTCACAAGAGACCCAGTACTTC.

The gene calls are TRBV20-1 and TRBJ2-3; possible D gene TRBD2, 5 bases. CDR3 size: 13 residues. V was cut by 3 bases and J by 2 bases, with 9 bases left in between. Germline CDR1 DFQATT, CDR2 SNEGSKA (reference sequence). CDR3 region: CSASTGITDTQYF. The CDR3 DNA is TGCAGTGCTAGTACCGGGATCACAGATACGCAGTATTTT.

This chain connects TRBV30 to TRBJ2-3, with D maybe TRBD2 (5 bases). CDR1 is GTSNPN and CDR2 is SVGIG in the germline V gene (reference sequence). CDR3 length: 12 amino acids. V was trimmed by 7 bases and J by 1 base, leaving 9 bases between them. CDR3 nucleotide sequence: TGTGCCTCCCTGCGGGGCACAGATACGCAGTATTTT. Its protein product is CASLRGTDTQYF.

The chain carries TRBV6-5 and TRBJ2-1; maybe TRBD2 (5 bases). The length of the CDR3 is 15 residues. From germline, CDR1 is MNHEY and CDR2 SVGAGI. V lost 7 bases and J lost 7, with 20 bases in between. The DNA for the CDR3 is TGTGCCAGCATTCCTCGGCTAGCAGTTAGAAATGAGCAGTTCTTC. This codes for CASIPRLAVRNEQFF.

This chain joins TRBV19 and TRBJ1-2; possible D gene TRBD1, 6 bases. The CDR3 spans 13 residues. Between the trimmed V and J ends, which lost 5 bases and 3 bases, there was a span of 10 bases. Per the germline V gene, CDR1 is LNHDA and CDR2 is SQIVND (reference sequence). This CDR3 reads CASSQDRDYGYTF. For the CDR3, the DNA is TGTGCCAGTAGTCAGGACAGAGACTATGGCTACACCTTC.

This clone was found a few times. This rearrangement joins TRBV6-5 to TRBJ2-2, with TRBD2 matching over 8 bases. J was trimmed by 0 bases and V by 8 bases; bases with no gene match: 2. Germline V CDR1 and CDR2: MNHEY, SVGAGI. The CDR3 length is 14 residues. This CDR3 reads CASWTSPNTGELFF. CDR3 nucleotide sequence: TGTGCCAGCTGGACTAGCCCGAACACCGGGGAGCTGTTTTTT.

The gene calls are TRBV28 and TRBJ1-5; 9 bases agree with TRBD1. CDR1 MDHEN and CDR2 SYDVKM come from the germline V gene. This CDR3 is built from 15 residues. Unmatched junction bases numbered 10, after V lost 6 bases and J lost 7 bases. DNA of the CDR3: TGTGCCAGCAGGCCCCAACAGGGGGCTATACAGCCCCAGCATTTT. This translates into CASRPQQGAIQPQHF.

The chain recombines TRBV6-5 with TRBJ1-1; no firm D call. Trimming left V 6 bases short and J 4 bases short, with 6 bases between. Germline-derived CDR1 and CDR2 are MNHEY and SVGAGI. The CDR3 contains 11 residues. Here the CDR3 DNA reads TGTGCCAGCAGGGAGGCCACTGAAGCTTTCTTT. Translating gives CASREATEAFF.

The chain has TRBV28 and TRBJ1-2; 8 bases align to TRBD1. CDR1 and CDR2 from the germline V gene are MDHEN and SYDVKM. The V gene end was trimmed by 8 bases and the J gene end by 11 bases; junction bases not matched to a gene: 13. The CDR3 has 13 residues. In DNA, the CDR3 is TGTGCCAGCTTGAGCCCGGTCCAGGGGGCGTACACCTTC. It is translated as CASLSPVQGAYTF.

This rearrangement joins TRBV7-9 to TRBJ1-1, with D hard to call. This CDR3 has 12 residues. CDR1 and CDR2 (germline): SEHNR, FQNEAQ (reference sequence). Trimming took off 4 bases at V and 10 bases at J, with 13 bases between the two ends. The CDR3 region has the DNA TGTGCCAGCAGCTCCTACGAGCCTGGAGCTTTCTTT. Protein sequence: CASSSYEPGAFF.

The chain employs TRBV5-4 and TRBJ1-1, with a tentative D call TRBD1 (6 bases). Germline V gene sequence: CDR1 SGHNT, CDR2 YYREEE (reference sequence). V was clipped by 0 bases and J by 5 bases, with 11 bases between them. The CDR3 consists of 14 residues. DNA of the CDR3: TGTGCCAGCAGCTTGGATAGGGGGTATACTGAAGCTTTCTTT. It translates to CASSLDRGYTEAFF.